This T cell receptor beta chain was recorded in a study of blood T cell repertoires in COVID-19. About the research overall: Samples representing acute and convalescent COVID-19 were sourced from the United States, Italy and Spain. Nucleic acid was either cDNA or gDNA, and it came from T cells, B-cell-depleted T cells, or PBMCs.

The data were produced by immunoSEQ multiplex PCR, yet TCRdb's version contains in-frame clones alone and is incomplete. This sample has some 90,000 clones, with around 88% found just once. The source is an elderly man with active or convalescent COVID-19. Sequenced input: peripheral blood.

CDR3 coding DNA: TGTGCCACCAGCAGAGTGGCGGACTCCTACAATGAGCAGTTCTTC. It is translated as CATSRVADSYNEQFF. The genes are TRBV15 and TRBJ2-1; D is uncertain. The germline V gene has CDR1 LNHNV and CDR2 YYDKDF (reference sequence). This CDR3 is built from 15 residues. Trimming stripped 1 base from V and 0 bases from J, with 7 bases between.